The 2 T cell receptor beta chains in this list originate from one sample, sequenced in a study of post-analysis software for immune sequencing data. Study outcomes and limitations: TRBV segments more frequent in patients than in controls numbered five and included TRBV5-6, TRBV5-1 and TRBV20-1.

Antigens of these TCRs are unknown. Every TCR beta cDNA library bore unique molecular identifiers. Using its own MiXCR run on the PCR reads, TCRdb lists one record per CDR3 protein. This sample yields 600,000 to 700,000 distinct CDR3 sequences, of which more than 50% are seen a single time; roughly 10% belongs to the top ten. The source material was blood. The receptors come from a girl aged 2 to 9 with multiple sclerosis.

The chain has TRBV6-6 and TRBJ2-5, with a tentative D call TRBD1 (6 bases). V was shortened by 6 bases and J by 2 bases, with 19 bases between the two germline ends. The germline V gene has CDR1 MNHNY and CDR2 SVGAGI (reference sequence). CDR3 length: 16 amino acids. Written as DNA, the CDR3 is TGTGCCAGCAGGCCCGCCCAGGGGATCCTTCAAGAGACCCAGTACTTC. Protein: CASRPAQGILQETQYF.

The chain links TRBV7-2 to TRBJ1-6; D uncertain. V was shortened by 1 base and J by 9 bases, with 10 bases between the two germline ends. The CDR3 spans 14 residues. CDR1 SGHTA and CDR2 FQGNSA come from the germline V gene. In nucleotides, the CDR3 is TGTGCCAGCAGCTTAGGATTTATCGGTTCACCCCTCCACTTT. Residues: CASSLGFIGSPLHF.